These 29 T cell receptor beta chains were all obtained from the same sample, sequenced in a study of T-cell memory formation after mild COVID-19 (dated by TCRdb to about 2021). The library was built by means of 5' RACE. The listed sequencing device is Illumina NovaSeq 6000. Clones were called with MiXCR by TCRdb after fastp trimmed the public reads at Q25, and only in-frame beta chains were retained. Merged by CDR3 protein, the rows form single entries marked with the most common genes and DNA. For this sample the table gives 170,000 or so distinct CDR3 sequences, of which roughly 28% were detected only once. About 12% of the sample goes to the ten largest clones. The sample taken for sequencing was PBMCs or a T cell subset sorted from them (not recorded which). All receptors derive from an adult woman who had mild COVID-19 (a few samples of this study predate the infection). The sample titles of this study are shuffled in the database, so cell type and time point are left out; the donor was told from shared clones.

The genes are TRBV12-3 or TRBV12-4 and TRBJ2-5; 7 bases agree with TRBD2. The CDR3 totals 14 residues. The V segment lost 7 bases and the J segment 2 bases; nucleotides outside the gene matches: 7. CDR3 sequence (DNA): TGTGCCAGCATGGGCGGGAGTGGACAAGAGACCCAGTACTTC. It is translated as CASMGGSGQETQYF.

V usage is TRBV5-1 and J usage is TRBJ1-1; D is unclear. This CDR3 is 13 amino acids long. From germline, CDR1 is SGHRS and CDR2 YFSETQ. The V end was cut by 3 bases, the J end by 0 bases, with 6 bases between. For the CDR3, the DNA is TGCGCCAGCAGCTCACAAATGAACACTGAAGCTTTCTTT. Its translation: CASSSQMNTEAFF.

This clonotype has more than one count but fewer than ten. V gene TRBV20-1 combines with J gene TRBJ2-5, with 12 nucleotides matching TRBD2. The junction had 9 bases not matched to a gene; V was cut back by 6 bases and J by 7 bases. The CDR3 has 14 residues. Looked up from germline, CDR1 is DFQATT and CDR2 is SNEGSKA (reference sequence). The DNA of the CDR3 is TGCAGTGCCAAGACTAGCGGGAGTCCTGTGACCCAGTACTTC. This translates into CSAKTSGSPVTQYF.

V gene TRBV12-3 or TRBV12-4 combines with J gene TRBJ2-3, with TRBD1 as a possible D gene (6 bases). The germline V and J ends were trimmed by 6 bases and 5 bases, with 9 bases remaining between them. This CDR3 spans 12 amino acids. The CDR3 sequence: CASSVRGDTQYF. The CDR3 DNA sequence: TGTGCCAGCAGCGTCAGGGGAGATACGCAGTATTTT.

The chain is built from TRBV24-1 and TRBJ2-3, with 14 bases fitting TRBD2. V lost 2 bases to trimming and J lost 0 bases; unmatched junction nucleotides: 6. Germline-derived CDR1 and CDR2 are KGHDR and SFDVKD. This CDR3 contains 19 residues. The CDR3 nucleotides are TGTGCCACCAGTGATTCCGGACTAGCGGGAGGTACTAGCACAGATACGCAGTATTTT. Protein product: CATSDSGLAGGTSTDTQYF.

V usage is TRBV13 and J usage is TRBJ1-1, with D possibly matching TRBD1 (5 bases). CDR1 is PRHDT, CDR2 FYEKMQ, per germline (reference sequence). Trimming removed 0 bases at V and 0 bases at J, with 8 bases between. This CDR3 region has 15 residues. CDR3 coding DNA: TGTGCCAGCAGCTTAGGTGACAGTATGAACACTGAAGCTTTCTTT. Translated: CASSLGDSMNTEAFF.

V gene TRBV5-1 combines with J gene TRBJ2-2; D not certain. V lost 0 bases to trimming and J lost 4 bases, with 10 bases between them. Germline lookup yields CDR1 SGHRS and CDR2 YFSETQ. The CDR3 covers 15 residues. The CDR3 protein is CASSLAPRSTGELFF. The CDR3 DNA sequence: TGCGCCAGCAGCTTGGCCCCGCGTAGCACCGGGGAGCTGTTTTTT.

This clonotype was counted a few times. The CDR3 reads CASSSGTGNQPQHF. The CDR3 DNA reads TGTGCCAGCAGCTCCGGGACAGGGAATCAGCCCCAGCATTTT. The chain links TRBV7-9 to TRBJ1-5, with 9 nucleotides matching TRBD1. With 4 bases clipped from V and 4 bases from J, the junction kept 2 bases outside the gene matches. Germline CDR1 is SEHNR and CDR2 is FQNEAQ (reference sequence). The CDR3 length is 14 residues.

This clonotype was seen a few times. V is TRBV15 and J is TRBJ2-1; 9 bases are a match to TRBD2. The trim removed 5 bases at V and 1 base at J, leaving 12 bases unmatched. Per germline, CDR1 LNHNV and CDR2 YYDKDF (reference sequence). The CDR3 consists of 18 residues. Here the CDR3 DNA reads TGTGCCACCAGCCCAACCCCGAGGACTAGCGTTTCCTACAATGAGCAGTTCTTC. Amino acid sequence: CATSPTPRTSVSYNEQFF. The full variable domain, rest sourced from reference TRBV15 and TRBJ2-1, is DAMVIQNPRYQVTQFGKPVTLSCSQTLNHNVMYWYQQKSSQAPKLLFHYYDKDFNNEADTPDNFQSRRPNTSFCFLDIRSPGLGDTAMYLCATSPTPRTSVSYNEQFFGPGTRLTVL.

In the case of this clonotype: One end of the junction is discordant with germline, which a read error may explain. The V gene is TRBV2, the J gene TRBJ2-2; 7 nucleotides align to TRBD1. Looked up from germline, CDR1 is SNHLY and CDR2 is FYNNEI. This CDR3 is built from 17 residues. CDR3 sequence: CGVLPPGQHSNTGEPFF. CDR3 DNA sequence: TGTGGTGTCTTACCCCCGGGACAGCATTCGAACACCGGGGAGCCGTTTTTT. Complete variable domain (other parts from reference TRBV2 and TRBJ2-2): EPEVTQTPSHQVTQMGQEVILRCVPISNHLYFYWYRQILGQKVEFLVSFYNNEISEKSEIFDDQFSVERPDGSNFTLKIRSTKLEDSAMYFCGVLPPGQHSNTGEPFFGEGSRLTVL.

The V gene is TRBV7-2, the J gene TRBJ2-1; 11 bases agree with TRBD2. Per germline, CDR1 SGHTA and CDR2 FQGNSA. This CDR3 comprises 16 residues. The ends lost 1 base at V and 5 bases at J; junction bases unmatched: 4. The CDR3 spells CASSLVVAGGHNEQFF. CDR3 DNA: TGTGCCAGCAGCTTAGTGGTAGCGGGAGGGCACAATGAGCAGTTCTTC.

This clonotype appeared a few times. The chain joins TRBV2 to TRBJ1-6; D remains unclear. The CDR3 totals 12 residues. V was trimmed by 4 bases and J by 7 bases, leaving 5 bases between them. Germline assignment: CDR1 SNHLY and CDR2 FYNNEI. CDR3 nucleotide sequence: TGTGCCAGCAGTGTATCGAATTCACCCCTCCACTTT. Its protein product is CASSVSNSPLHF.

This clonotype has only a few counts. The V gene is TRBV12-3 or TRBV12-4, the J gene TRBJ2-3; possibly TRBD1 for D (7 bases). Trimming left V 5 bases short and J 4 bases short, with 13 bases between. The CDR3 spans 14 residues. The CDR3 nucleotides are TGTGCCAGCAGTCTCCAGGGGGGCGCAGATACGCAGTATTTT. Its protein product is CASSLQGGADTQYF.

The V and J genes are TRBV5-1 and TRBJ1-1; D is undetermined. The CDR3 consists of 14 residues. Germline assignment: CDR1 SGHRS and CDR2 YFSETQ. V shed 0 bases and J shed 4 bases, with 10 bases lying between them. The CDR3 region is CASSLENARTEAFF. The CDR3 bases are TGCGCCAGCAGCTTGGAGAACGCCCGCACTGAAGCTTTCTTT.

This clonotype is a singleton in its sample. The rearrangement joins TRBV6-5 to TRBJ2-7, with TRBD2 matching over 8 bases. Trimming at V came to 0 bases and at J to 0 bases, leaving 1 base not matched to a gene. CDR3 length equals 15 residues. Germline CDR1 and CDR2: MNHEY and SVGAGI. CDR3 bases: TGTGCCAGCAGTTACTCTAGCGGGGCCTCCTACGAGCAGTACTTC. Translated, it gives CASSYSSGASYEQYF.

This chain joins TRBV4-1 and TRBJ2-7; no firm D call. Per germline, CDR1 MGHRA and CDR2 YSYEKL. The CDR3 consists of 13 residues. Trimming stripped 0 bases from V and 9 bases from J, with 12 bases between. The CDR3 sequence: CASSQDIAAPQYF. The CDR3 DNA follows: TGCGCCAGCAGCCAAGATATAGCCGCCCCGCAGTACTTC.

This clonotype was seen a few times. The V gene is TRBV12-3 or TRBV12-4, the J gene TRBJ2-7, with D possibly matching TRBD1 (5 bases). The CDR3 has 13 amino acids. V dropped 6 bases and J dropped 0 bases, with 9 bases sitting between them. The CDR3: CASRPDSSYEQYF. CDR3 coding DNA: TGTGCCAGCAGACCTGACAGCTCCTACGAGCAGTACTTC.

V is TRBV19 and J is TRBJ1-4; D uncertain. The CDR3 consists of 16 residues. The germline CDR1 and CDR2 sequences are LNHDA and SQIVND (reference sequence). Deletions cut 10 bases from V and 0 bases from J, with 18 bases between. The CDR3 sequence is CATAGRAGTTNEKLFF. The CDR3, as DNA: TGTGCCACCGCGGGGAGGGCGGGCACAACTAATGAAAAACTGTTTTTT.

J is TRBJ2-1 and V is TRBV2; the match to TRBD2 covers 7 bases. J lost 4 bases, V lost 6 bases, and 9 bases had no gene match. The CDR3 contains 15 residues. In germline, CDR1 is SNHLY, CDR2 FYNNEI. The DNA for the CDR3 is TGTGCCAGCAGCCTGGGGCGCGGGAGTTACAATGAGCAGTTCTTC. Its protein product is CASSLGRGSYNEQFF.

This clonotype came up a few times. The chain couples TRBV6-6 to TRBJ1-5; no clear D. The CDR3 runs 12 residues. The ends were cut back, 6 bases at V and 7 bases at J, with 10 bases in the middle. Looked up from germline, CDR1 is MNHNY and CDR2 is SVGAGI (reference sequence). CDR3 residues: CASRLETQPQHF. CDR3 nucleotide sequence: TGTGCCAGCAGATTAGAGACCCAGCCCCAGCATTTT.

Comments on this clonotype: At one of its ends the junction is not consistent with the germline gene, which may arise from a read error. The V call is TRBV5-1, the J call TRBJ2-3, with 11 bases that match TRBD1. CDR3 length: 17 amino acids. Germline assignment: CDR1 SGHRS and CDR2 YFSETQ. CDR3 coding DNA: TGCGCCAGCACCTTGTCGCCACGGACAGGGGGCTTCGATACGCAGTATTTT. This codes for CASTLSPRTGGFDTQYF.

The chain is built from TRBV5-1 and TRBJ2-3; 9 bases are a match to TRBD1. The junction had 7 bases not matched to a gene; V was cut back by 2 bases and J by 6 bases. The CDR3 extends over 15 amino acids. The V gene's germline CDR1 is SGHRS and CDR2 YFSETQ. Written as DNA, the CDR3 is TGCGCCAGCAGCTTACAGGGGGCGCAGAGTGATACGCAGTATTTT. Translated: CASSLQGAQSDTQYF.

The V and J genes are TRBV15 and TRBJ2-3; 8 bases fit TRBD1. This CDR3 has 16 amino acids. Trimming removed 1 base from V and 0 bases from J; junction bases left unmatched: 3. Looked up from germline, CDR1 is LNHNV and CDR2 is YYDKDF (reference sequence). The CDR3 region is CATSRGSGGSTDTQYF. CDR3 nucleotides: TGTGCCACCAGCAGAGGCTCAGGGGGCAGCACAGATACGCAGTATTTT. Full variable domain (missing parts from reference TRBV15 and TRBJ2-3): DAMVIQNPRYQVTQFGKPVTLSCSQTLNHNVMYWYQQKSSQAPKLLFHYYDKDFNNEADTPDNFQSRRPNTSFCFLDIRSPGLGDTAMYLCATSRGSGGSTDTQYFGPGTRLTVL.

J is TRBJ2-3 and V is TRBV11-2, with TRBD2 matching 8 bases. This CDR3 is 16 amino acids long. CDR1 is SGHAT, CDR2 FQNNGV, per germline. Trimming removed 1 base from V and 0 bases from J; junction bases left unmatched: 3. CDR3: CASSLAGGRSTDTQYF. The CDR3 region has the DNA TGTGCCAGCAGCTTAGCGGGGGGGCGAAGCACAGATACGCAGTATTTT.

The rearrangement links TRBV4-3 to TRBJ2-5; 11 bases are a match to TRBD2. Germline assignment: CDR1 LGHNA and CDR2 YSLEER. This CDR3 has 17 residues. J was trimmed by 7 bases and V by 0 bases; bases with no gene match: 10. The CDR3 nucleotides read TGCGCCAGCAGCCAAGATAGGGGTTATCTAGCGGGAGGGACCCAGTACTTC. Its translation: CASSQDRGYLAGGTQYF.

V is TRBV12-3 or TRBV12-4 and J is TRBJ2-1, with 7 nucleotides matching TRBD1. CDR3 length: 13 amino acids. Germline trimming cut 6 bases from V and 8 bases from J; bases unmatched to any gene: 7. CDR3 DNA sequence: TGTGCCAGCAGAGCCGACAGGGCTGATGAGCAGTTCTTC. It codes for CASRADRADEQFF.

The rearrangement links TRBV12-3 or TRBV12-4 to TRBJ2-1; maybe TRBD2 (6 bases). The CDR3 sequence is 13 residues long. V shed 6 bases and J shed 5 bases, with 11 bases lying between them. CDR3 nucleotides: TGTGCCAGCAGCCCCGGGACTGACAATGAGCAGTTCTTC. It specifies CASSPGTDNEQFF.

The J gene is TRBJ2-3, the V gene TRBV6-5, with D tentatively TRBD2 (6 bases). The germline CDR1 and CDR2 sequences are MNHEY and SVGAGI. V was shortened by 3 bases and J by 0 bases, with 10 bases between the two germline ends. CDR3 length equals 15 residues. CDR3 sequence (DNA): TGTGCCAGCAGTTATGAAGGGACTAGCACAGATACGCAGTATTTT. This translates into CASSYEGTSTDTQYF.

This clonotype was observed a handful of times. The chain recombines TRBV11-3 with TRBJ2-1; 10 nucleotides line up with TRBD2. The CDR3 sequence is 15 residues long. Trimming removed 3 bases from V and 4 bases from J; junction bases left unmatched: 3. CDR1 SGHNT and CDR2 YENEEA come from the germline V gene. DNA for the CDR3: TGTGCCAGCAGCTTTACTAGCGGGGATTACAATGAGCAGTTCTTC. Its translation: CASSFTSGDYNEQFF.